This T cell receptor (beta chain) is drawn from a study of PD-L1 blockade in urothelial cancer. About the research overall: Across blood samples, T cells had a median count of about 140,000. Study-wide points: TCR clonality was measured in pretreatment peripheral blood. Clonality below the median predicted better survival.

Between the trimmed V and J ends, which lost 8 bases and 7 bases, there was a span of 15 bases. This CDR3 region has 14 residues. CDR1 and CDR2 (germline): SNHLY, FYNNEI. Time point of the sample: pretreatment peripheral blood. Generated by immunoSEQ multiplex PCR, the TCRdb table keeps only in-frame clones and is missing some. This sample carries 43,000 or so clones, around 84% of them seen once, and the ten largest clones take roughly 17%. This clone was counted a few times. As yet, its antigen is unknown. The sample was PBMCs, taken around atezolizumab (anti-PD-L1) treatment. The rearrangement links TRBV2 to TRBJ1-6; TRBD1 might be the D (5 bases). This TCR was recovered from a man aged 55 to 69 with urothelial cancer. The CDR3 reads CASFRTGTNSPLHF. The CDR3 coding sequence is TGTGCCAGCTTTCGAACAGGAACGAATTCACCCCTCCACTTT.